Below, one TCR beta chain is given with its context. Antigen: not known. The data derive from a study of cytomegalovirus exposure and HLA in healthy donors. The trim removed 6 bases at V and 3 bases at J, leaving 8 bases unmatched. Per germline, CDR1 MNHNY and CDR2 SVGAGI (reference sequence). This CDR3 region has 15 residues. The PCR had 60 Vbeta and 13 Jbeta primers. TCRdb keeps only in-frame clones here, not all; method: immunoSEQ multiplex PCR. The data contain around 30,000 clones, about 87% of them seen just once; the ten biggest clones take up about 2.5%. General observations from the study: Links to common viral pathogens appeared, in a later analysis, for several of the most significant clusters.

The clonotype originates from a boy aged 5 to 17 in good health and CMV-seronegative. Input material: PBMCs. This sequence joins TRBV6-6 and TRBJ1-5; 7 bases agree with TRBD1. CDR3 DNA: TGTGCCAGCAGCTCCACTAGGGGGCCCAATCAGCCCCAGCATTTT. The encoded protein is CASSSTRGPNQPQHF.